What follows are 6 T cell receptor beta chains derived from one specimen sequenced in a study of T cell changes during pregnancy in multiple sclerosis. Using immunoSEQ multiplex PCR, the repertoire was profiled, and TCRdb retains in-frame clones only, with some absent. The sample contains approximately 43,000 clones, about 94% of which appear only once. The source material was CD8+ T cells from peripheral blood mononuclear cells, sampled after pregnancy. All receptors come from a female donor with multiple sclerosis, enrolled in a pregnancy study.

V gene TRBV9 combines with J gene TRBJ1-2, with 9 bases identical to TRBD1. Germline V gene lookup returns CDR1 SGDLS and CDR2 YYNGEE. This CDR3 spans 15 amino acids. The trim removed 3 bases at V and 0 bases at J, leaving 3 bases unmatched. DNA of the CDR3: TGTGCCAGCAGCGCCGGGACAGGGACTAACTATGGCTACACCTTC. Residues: CASSAGTGTNYGYTF. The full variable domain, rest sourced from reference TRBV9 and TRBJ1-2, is DSGVTQTPKHLITATGQRVTLRCSPRSGDLSVYWYQQSLDQGLQFLIQYYNGEERAKGNILERFSAQQFPDLHSELNLSSLELGDSALYFCASSAGTGTNYGYTFGSGTRLTVV.

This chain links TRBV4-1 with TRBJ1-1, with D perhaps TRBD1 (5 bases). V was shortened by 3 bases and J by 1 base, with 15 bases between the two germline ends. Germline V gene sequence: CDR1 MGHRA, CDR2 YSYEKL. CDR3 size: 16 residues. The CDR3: CASSQEMGGRNTEAFF. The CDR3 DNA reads TGCGCCAGCAGCCAGGAAATGGGGGGAAGGAACACTGAAGCTTTCTTT.

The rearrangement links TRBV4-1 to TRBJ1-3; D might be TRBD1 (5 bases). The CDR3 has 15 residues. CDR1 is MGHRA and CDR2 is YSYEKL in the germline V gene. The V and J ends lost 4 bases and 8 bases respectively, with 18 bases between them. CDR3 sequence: CASSPDRTSGHTIYF. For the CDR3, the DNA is TGCGCCAGCAGCCCCGACAGAACTTCTGGGCACACCATATATTTT.

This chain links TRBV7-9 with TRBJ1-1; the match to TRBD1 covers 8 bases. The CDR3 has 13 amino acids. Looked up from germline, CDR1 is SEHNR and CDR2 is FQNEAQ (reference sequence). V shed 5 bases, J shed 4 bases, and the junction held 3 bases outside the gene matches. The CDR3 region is CASSGQGITEAFF. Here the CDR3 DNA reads TGTGCCAGCAGCGGACAGGGAATCACTGAAGCTTTCTTT.

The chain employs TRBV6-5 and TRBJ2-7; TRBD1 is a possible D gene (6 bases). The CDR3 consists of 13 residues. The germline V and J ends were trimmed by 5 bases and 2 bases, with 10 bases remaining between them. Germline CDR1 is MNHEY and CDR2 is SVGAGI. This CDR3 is CASSLRDTYEQYF. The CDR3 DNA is TGTGCCAGCAGTCTCAGGGACACCTACGAGCAGTACTTC.

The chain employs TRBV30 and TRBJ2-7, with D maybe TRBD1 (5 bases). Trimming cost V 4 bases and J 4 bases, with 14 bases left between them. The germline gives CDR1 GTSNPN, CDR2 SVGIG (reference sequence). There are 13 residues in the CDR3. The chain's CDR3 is CAWNTGSTYEQYF. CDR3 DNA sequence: TGTGCCTGGAATACAGGATCAACTTACGAGCAGTACTTC.